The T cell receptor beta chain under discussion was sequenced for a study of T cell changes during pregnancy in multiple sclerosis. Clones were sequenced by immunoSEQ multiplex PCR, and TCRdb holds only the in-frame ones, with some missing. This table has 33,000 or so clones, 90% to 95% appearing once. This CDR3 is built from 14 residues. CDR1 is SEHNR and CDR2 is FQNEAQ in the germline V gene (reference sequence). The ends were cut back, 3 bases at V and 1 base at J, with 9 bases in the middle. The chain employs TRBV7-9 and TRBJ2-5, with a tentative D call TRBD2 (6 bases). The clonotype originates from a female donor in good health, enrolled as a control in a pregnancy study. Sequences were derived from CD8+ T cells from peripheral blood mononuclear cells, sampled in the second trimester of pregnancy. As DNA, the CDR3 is TGTGCCAGCAGCTTCCGGGACTCCCAAGAGACCCAGTACTTC. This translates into CASSFRDSQETQYF.